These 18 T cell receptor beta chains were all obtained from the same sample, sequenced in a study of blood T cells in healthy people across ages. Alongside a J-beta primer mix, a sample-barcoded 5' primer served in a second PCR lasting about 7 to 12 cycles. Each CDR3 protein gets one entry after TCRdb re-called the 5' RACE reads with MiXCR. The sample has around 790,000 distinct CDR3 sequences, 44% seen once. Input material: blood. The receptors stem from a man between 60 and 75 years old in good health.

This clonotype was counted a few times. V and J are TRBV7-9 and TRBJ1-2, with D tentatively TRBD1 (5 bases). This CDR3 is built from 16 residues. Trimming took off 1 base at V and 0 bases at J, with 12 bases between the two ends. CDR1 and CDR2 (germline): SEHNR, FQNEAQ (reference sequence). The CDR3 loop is CASSLDGTEANYGYTF. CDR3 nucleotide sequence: TGTGCCAGCAGCTTAGACGGGACGGAAGCTAACTATGGCTACACCTTC.

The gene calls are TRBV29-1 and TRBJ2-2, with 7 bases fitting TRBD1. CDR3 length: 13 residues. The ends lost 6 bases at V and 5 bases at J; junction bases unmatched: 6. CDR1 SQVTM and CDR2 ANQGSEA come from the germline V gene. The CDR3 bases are TGCAGCGTAAGACAGGGTGAAACCGGGGAGCTGTTTTTT. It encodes CSVRQGETGELFF.

CDR3 DNA: TGTGCCAGCAGCTTAGGACGGGCAAATTCACCCCTCCACTTT. Its protein product is CASSLGRANSPLHF. This chain connects TRBV7-2 to TRBJ1-6, with unresolved D. Between the trimmed V and J ends, which lost 1 base and 7 bases, there was a span of 8 bases. This CDR3 contains 14 residues. The V gene's germline CDR1 is SGHTA and CDR2 FQGNSA.

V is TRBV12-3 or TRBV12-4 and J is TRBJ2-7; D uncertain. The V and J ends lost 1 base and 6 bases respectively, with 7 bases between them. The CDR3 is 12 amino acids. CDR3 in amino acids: CASSLVGFEQYF. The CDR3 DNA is TGTGCCAGCAGTTTAGTGGGGTTCGAGCAGTACTTC.

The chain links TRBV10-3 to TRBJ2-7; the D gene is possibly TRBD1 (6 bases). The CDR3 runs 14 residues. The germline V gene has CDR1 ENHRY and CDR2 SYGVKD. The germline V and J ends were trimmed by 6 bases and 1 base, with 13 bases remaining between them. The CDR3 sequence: CAIRRTENSYEQYF. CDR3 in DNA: TGTGCCATCAGGCGGACAGAGAATTCCTACGAGCAGTACTTC.

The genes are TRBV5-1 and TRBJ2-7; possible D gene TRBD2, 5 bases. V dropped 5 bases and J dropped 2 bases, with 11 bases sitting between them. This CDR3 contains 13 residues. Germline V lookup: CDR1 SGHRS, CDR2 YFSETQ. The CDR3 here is CASRPPGTYEQYF. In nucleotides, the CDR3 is TGCGCCAGCAGGCCCCCGGGAACCTACGAGCAGTACTTC.

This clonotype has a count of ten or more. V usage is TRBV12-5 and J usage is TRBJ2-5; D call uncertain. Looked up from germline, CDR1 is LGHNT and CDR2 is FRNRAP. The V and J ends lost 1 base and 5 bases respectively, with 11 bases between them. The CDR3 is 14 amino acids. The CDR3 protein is CASGLGGHMETQYF. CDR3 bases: TGTGCTAGTGGTTTGGGGGGTCATATGGAGACCCAGTACTTC.

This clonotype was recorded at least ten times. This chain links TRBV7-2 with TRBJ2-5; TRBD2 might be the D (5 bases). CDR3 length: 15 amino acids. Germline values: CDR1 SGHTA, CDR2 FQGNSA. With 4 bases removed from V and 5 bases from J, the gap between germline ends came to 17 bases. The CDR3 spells CASSSTRSSGETQYF. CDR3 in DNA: TGTGCCAGCAGCTCAACGAGGTCCTCGGGGGAGACCCAGTACTTC.

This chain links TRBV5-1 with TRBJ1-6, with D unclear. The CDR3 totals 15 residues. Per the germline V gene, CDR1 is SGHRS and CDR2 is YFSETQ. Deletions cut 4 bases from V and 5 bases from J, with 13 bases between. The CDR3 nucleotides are TGCGCCAGCAGCCTCGCCCTGCCGGATAATTCACCCCTCCACTTT. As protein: CASSLALPDNSPLHF.

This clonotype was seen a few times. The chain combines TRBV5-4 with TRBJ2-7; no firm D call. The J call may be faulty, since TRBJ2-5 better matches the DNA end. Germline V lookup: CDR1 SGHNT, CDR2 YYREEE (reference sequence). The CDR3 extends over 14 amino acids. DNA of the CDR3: TGTGCCAGCAGCCAGGACGGACCCGTGGAGACCCAGTACTTC. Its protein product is CASSQDGPVETQYF.

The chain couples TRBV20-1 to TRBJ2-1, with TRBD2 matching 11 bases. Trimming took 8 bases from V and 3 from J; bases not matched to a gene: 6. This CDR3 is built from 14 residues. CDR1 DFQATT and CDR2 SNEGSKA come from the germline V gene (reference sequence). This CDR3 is CSLTSGANYNEQFF. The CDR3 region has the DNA TGCAGTCTGACTAGCGGGGCTAACTACAATGAGCAGTTCTTC.

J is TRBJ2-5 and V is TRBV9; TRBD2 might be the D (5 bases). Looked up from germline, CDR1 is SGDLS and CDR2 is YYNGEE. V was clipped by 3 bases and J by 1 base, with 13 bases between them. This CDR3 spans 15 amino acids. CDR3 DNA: TGTGCCAGCAGCGCGGACTCGTCCGGCCAAGAGACCCAGTACTTC. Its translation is CASSADSSGQETQYF.

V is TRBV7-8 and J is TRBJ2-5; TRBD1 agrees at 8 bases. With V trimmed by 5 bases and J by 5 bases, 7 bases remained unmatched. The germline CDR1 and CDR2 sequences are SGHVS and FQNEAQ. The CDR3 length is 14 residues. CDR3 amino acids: CASSVQQGGETQYF. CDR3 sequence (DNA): TGTGCCAGCAGCGTACAACAGGGGGGCGAGACCCAGTACTTC.

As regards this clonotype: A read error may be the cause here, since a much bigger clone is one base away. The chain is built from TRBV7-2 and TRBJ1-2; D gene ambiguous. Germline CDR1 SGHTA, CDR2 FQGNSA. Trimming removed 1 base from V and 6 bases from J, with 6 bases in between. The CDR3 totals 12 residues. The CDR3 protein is CASSLVLDGYTF. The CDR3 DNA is TGTGCCAGCAGCTTAGTGCTAGATGGCTACACCTTC.

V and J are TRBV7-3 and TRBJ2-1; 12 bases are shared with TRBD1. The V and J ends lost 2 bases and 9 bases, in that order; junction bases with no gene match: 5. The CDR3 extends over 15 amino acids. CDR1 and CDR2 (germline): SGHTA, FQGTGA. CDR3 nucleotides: TGTGCCAGCAGCTTACCCGGGACAGGGGGCAGTGAGCAGTTCTTC. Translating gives CASSLPGTGGSEQFF.

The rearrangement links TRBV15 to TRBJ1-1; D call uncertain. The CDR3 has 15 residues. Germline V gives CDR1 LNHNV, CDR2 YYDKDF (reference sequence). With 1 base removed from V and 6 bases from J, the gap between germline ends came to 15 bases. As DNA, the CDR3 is TGTGCCACCAGCAGAGTAGGTGGATGGACTGCTGAAGCTTTCTTT. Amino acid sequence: CATSRVGGWTAEAFF.

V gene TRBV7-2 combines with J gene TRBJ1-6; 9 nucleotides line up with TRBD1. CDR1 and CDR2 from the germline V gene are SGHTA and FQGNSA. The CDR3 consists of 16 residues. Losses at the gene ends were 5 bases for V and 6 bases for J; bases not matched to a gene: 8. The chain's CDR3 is CASSPTGGRSNSPLHF. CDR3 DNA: TGTGCCAGCAGCCCGACAGGGGGTAGATCTAATTCACCCCTCCACTTT. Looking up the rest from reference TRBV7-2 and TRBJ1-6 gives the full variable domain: GAGVSQSPSNKVTEKGKDVELRCDPISGHTALYWYRQSLGQGLEFLIYFQGNSAPDKSGLPSDRFSAERTGGSVSTLTIQRTQQEDSAVYLCASSPTGGRSNSPLHFGNGTRLTVT.

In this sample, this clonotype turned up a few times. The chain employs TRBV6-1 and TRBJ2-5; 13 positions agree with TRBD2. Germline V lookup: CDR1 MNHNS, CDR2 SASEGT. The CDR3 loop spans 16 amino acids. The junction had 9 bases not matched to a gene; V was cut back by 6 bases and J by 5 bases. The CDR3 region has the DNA TGTGCCAGCAGACTAGCGGGGGGGTCTATATTGGAGACCCAGTACTTC. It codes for CASRLAGGSILETQYF.